These 14 T cell receptor beta chains originate from one sample sequenced in a study of blood T cell repertoires in COVID-19 (dated by TCRdb to the early 2020s). Preparation of the library involved the immunoSEQ multiplex PCR assay. TCRdb retrieved this table from immuneACCESS and kept in-frame rearrangements only. Not all clones are present; in checked studies, unresolved V genes account for under half, and no reason is known for the remainder. In all, the sample holds fewer than 90,000 clones, and 88% of those were seen once. Approximately 1.9% of the sample is in the top ten clones. Sequencing was done on a sample of peripheral blood. The origin of the receptors is a woman at least 80 years old with active or convalescent COVID-19.

The V call is TRBV19, the J call TRBJ1-5; TRBD1 aligns across 12 bases. J gave up 1 base and V 6 bases, and 10 bases lay outside the gene matches. The CDR3 consists of 18 residues. Germline V gene data show CDR1 as LNHDA and CDR2 as SQIVND (reference sequence). CDR3 bases: TGTGCCAGTAGGCCCCGGGACAGGGGGCCTCGAAGCAATCAGCCCCAGCATTTT. Translated: CASRPRDRGPRSNQPQHF.

The V and J genes are TRBV5-1 and TRBJ1-1; no clear D. V was pared by 4 bases and J by 0 bases, with 7 bases between. The CDR3 contains 13 residues. Germline CDR1 SGHRS, CDR2 YFSETQ. The CDR3 region has the DNA TGCGCCAGCAGCGGGCAGATGAACACTGAAGCTTTCTTT. Translating gives CASSGQMNTEAFF.

The chain joins TRBV30 to TRBJ2-1; D gene ambiguous. Germline V CDR1 and CDR2: GTSNPN, SVGIG (reference sequence). V was shortened by 3 bases and J by 10 bases, with 16 bases between the two germline ends. The CDR3 spans 13 residues. CDR3 sequence (DNA): TGTGCCTGGAGCCCAGGCGAGCAGTGGGAGCAGTTCTTC. It encodes CAWSPGEQWEQFF.

The V gene is TRBV9, the J gene TRBJ1-2, with 9 positions matching TRBD1. The CDR3 is made up of 14 amino acids. The V gene end was trimmed by 5 bases and the J gene end by 2 bases; junction bases not matched to a gene: 4. The germline CDR1 and CDR2 sequences are SGDLS and YYNGEE. CDR3 protein: CASSDRGGNYGYTF. CDR3 DNA: TGTGCCAGCAGTGACAGGGGGGGAAACTATGGCTACACCTTC.

The J gene is TRBJ2-3, the V gene TRBV7-8; D is perhaps TRBD2 (7 bases). Per the germline V gene, CDR1 is SGHVS and CDR2 is FQNEAQ. The CDR3 contains 15 residues. V dropped 4 bases and J dropped 6 bases, with 17 bases sitting between them. CDR3 loop: CASSSSAGAGDTQYF. CDR3 DNA sequence: TGTGCCAGCAGCTCTTCCGCGGGGGCTGGGGATACGCAGTATTTT.

This clone has a single count. The genes are TRBV7-2 and TRBJ2-3, with D tentatively TRBD1 (5 bases). Germline CDR1 reads SGHTA; CDR2 reads FQGNSA. V shed 1 base and J shed 7 bases, with 12 bases lying between them. The CDR3 is 14 residues long. CDR3 sequence: CASSLVPGRNTQYF. CDR3 DNA sequence: TGTGCCAGCAGCTTAGTTCCAGGGCGGAATACGCAGTATTTT.

The V and J genes are TRBV10-1 and TRBJ1-2; 9 nucleotides line up with TRBD1. V was pared by 4 bases and J by 4 bases, with 1 base of the junction left unmatched. CDR1 is WNHNN, CDR2 SYGVQD, per germline (reference sequence). The CDR3 sequence is 13 residues long. The CDR3 protein is CASSAGQGYGYTF. The CDR3 DNA reads as TGCGCCAGCAGTGCGGGACAGGGCTATGGCTACACCTTC.

A few counts support this clone. The rearrangement links TRBV5-1 to TRBJ2-7, with TRBD1 identical over 9 bases. Germline loops: CDR1 SGHRS, CDR2 YFSETQ. The V segment lost 1 base and the J segment 3 bases; nucleotides outside the gene matches: 5. The CDR3 is 15 amino acids. The CDR3 loop is CASSLRDRDNYEQYF. The CDR3 coding sequence is TGCGCCAGCAGCTTGAGGGACAGGGACAACTACGAGCAGTACTTC. Complete variable domain (other parts from reference TRBV5-1 and TRBJ2-7): KAGVTQTPRYLIKTRGQQVTLSCSPISGHRSVSWYQQTPGQGLQFLFEYFSETQRNKGNFPGRFSGRQFSNSRSEMNVSTLELGDSALYLCASSLRDRDNYEQYFGPGTRLTVT.

The V gene is TRBV6-1, the J gene TRBJ1-1; TRBD1 matches at 8 bases. V was clipped by 3 bases and J by 0 bases; unmatched bases: 6. The germline V gene has CDR1 MNHNS and CDR2 SASEGT. The CDR3 has 16 amino acids. The CDR3 loop is CASSDGQGLMNTEAFF. The CDR3 nucleotides read TGTGCCAGCAGTGACGGACAGGGCCTCATGAACACTGAAGCTTTCTTT.

The chain links TRBV18 to TRBJ1-6; 10 nucleotides line up with TRBD1. The CDR3 sequence is 15 residues long. V dropped 3 bases and J dropped 9; count of bases not matched to a gene: 5. From germline, CDR1 is KGHSH and CDR2 LQKENI. Here the CDR3 DNA reads TGTGCCAGCTCACCGCGGGACAGGGGAGTTTCACCCCTCCACTTT. Its protein product is CASSPRDRGVSPLHF.

This chain links TRBV10-1 with TRBJ2-2; 10 nucleotides agree with TRBD1. The CDR3 length is 19 residues. The V gene end was trimmed by 4 bases and the J gene end by 4 bases; junction bases not matched to a gene: 15. Germline lookup yields CDR1 WNHNN and CDR2 SYGVQD (reference sequence). The CDR3 DNA reads as TGCGCCAGCAGTGGACATTTTTCCGGGACAGGGGTATCCACCGGGGAGCTGTTTTTT. The encoded protein is CASSGHFSGTGVSTGELFF.

The chain carries TRBV6-2 or TRBV6-3 and TRBJ1-6, with TRBD1 matching over 8 bases. The CDR3 is made up of 14 amino acids. Per germline, CDR1 MNHEY and CDR2 SVGEGT. The trim removed 3 bases at V and 10 bases at J, leaving 5 bases unmatched. The CDR3 DNA follows: TGTGCCAGCAGTTATCAGGGGGCGGGATCACCCCTCCACTTT. This translates into CASSYQGAGSPLHF.

There are a few counts of this clone. V and J are TRBV11-3 and TRBJ1-2; 7 positions match TRBD1. V was pared by 5 bases and J by 1 base, with 7 bases of the junction left unmatched. Germline values: CDR1 SGHNT, CDR2 YENEEA. This CDR3 is built from 15 residues. The CDR3 nucleotides are TGTGCCAGCAGCATCCGGGACAGAGTTAACTATGGCTACACCTTC. Its translation: CASSIRDRVNYGYTF.

This chain joins TRBV3-1 (or the pseudogene TRBV3-2) and TRBJ2-5, with 7 nucleotides matching TRBD1. CDR3 length: 14 residues. Germline V gene data show CDR1 as LGHDT and CDR2 as YNNKEL (reference sequence). Trimming removed 3 bases from V and 2 bases from J; junction bases left unmatched: 3. The CDR3 coding sequence is TGTGCCAGCAGCCACCGACAGGGACAAGAGACCCAGTACTTC. This sequence encodes CASSHRQGQETQYF.